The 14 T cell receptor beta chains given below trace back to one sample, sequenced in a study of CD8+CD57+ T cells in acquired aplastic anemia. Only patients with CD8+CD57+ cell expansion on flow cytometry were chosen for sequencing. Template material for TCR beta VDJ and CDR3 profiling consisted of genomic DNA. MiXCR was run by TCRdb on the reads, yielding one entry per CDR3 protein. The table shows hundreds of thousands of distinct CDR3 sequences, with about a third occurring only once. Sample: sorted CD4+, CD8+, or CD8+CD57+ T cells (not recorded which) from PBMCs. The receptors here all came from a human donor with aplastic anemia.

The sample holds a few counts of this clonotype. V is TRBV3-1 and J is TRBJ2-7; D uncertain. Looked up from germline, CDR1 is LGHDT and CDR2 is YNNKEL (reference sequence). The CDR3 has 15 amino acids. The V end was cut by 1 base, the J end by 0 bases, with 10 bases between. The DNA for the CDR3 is TGTGCCAGCAGCCAAGTCGGCAGAAGCTCCTACGAGCAGTACTTC. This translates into CASSQVGRSSYEQYF.

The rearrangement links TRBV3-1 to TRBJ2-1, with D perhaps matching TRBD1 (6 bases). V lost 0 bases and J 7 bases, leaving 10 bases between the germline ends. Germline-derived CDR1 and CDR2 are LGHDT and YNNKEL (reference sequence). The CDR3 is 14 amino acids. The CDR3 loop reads CASSQEGGWNEQFF. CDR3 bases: TGTGCCAGCAGCCAAGAAGGGGGATGGAATGAGCAGTTCTTC.

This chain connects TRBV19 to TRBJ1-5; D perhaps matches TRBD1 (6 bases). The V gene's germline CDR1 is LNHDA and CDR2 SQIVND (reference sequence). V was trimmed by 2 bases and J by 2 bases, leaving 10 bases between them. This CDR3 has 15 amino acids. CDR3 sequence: CASSIIAGGNQPQHF. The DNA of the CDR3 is TGTGCCAGTAGTATAATCGCAGGGGGCAATCAGCCCCAGCATTTT.

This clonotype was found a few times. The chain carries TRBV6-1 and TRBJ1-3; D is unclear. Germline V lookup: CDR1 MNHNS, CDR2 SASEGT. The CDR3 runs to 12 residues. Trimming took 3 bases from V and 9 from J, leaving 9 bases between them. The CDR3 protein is CASSETFSTIYF. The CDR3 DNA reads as TGTGCCAGCAGTGAGACCTTTAGCACCATATATTTT.

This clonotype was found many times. The CDR3 loop reads CASSGGRGSTDTQYF. Written as DNA, the CDR3 is TGTGCCAGCAGCGGAGGGAGGGGGAGCACAGATACGCAGTATTTT. V gene TRBV2 combines with J gene TRBJ2-3, with D perhaps matching TRBD2 (7 bases). V lost 6 bases to trimming and J lost 0 bases, with 13 bases between them. Germline V CDR1 and CDR2: SNHLY, FYNNEI. The CDR3 totals 15 residues.

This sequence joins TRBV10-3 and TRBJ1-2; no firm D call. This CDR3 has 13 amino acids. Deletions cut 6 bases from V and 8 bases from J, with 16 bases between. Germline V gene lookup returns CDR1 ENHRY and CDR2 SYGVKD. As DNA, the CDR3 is TGTGCCATCAGCCTGGACCCCCAGCGAGGCTACACCTTC. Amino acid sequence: CAISLDPQRGYTF.

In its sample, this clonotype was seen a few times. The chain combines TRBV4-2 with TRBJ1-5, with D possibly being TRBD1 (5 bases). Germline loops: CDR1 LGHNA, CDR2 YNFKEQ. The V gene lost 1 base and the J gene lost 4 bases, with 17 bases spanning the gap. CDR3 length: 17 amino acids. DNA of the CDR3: TGTGCCAGCAGCCAAGGTCCTACAGGTGGGGTTAATCAGCCCCAGCATTTT. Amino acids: CASSQGPTGGVNQPQHF.

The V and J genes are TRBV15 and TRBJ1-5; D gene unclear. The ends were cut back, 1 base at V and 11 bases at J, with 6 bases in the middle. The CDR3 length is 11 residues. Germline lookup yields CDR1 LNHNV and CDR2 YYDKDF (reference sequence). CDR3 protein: CATSRGETQHF. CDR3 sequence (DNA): TGTGCCACCAGCAGAGGGGAGACCCAGCATTTT.

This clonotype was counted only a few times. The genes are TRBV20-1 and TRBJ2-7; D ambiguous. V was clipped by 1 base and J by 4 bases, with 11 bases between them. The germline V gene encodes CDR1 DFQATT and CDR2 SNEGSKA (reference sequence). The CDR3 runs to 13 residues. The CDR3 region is CSARGDSVYEQYF. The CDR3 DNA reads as TGCAGTGCTAGAGGAGATTCAGTTTACGAGCAGTACTTC.

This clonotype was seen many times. CDR3 amino acids: CASSKGQGVTTEAFF. The CDR3, as DNA: TGTGCCAGTAGTAAGGGACAGGGGGTTACCACTGAAGCTTTCTTT. This sequence joins TRBV19 and TRBJ1-1; 11 bases are shared with TRBD1. The germline CDR1 and CDR2 sequences are LNHDA and SQIVND (reference sequence). The CDR3 covers 15 residues. The V gene end was trimmed by 4 bases and the J gene end by 4 bases; junction bases not matched to a gene: 5.

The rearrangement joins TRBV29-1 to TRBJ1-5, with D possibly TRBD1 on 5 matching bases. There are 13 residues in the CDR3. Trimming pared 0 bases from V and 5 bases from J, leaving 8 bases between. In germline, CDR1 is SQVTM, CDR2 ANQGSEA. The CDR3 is CSVEESGDQPQHF. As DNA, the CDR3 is TGCAGCGTTGAAGAGTCGGGGGATCAGCCCCAGCATTTT.

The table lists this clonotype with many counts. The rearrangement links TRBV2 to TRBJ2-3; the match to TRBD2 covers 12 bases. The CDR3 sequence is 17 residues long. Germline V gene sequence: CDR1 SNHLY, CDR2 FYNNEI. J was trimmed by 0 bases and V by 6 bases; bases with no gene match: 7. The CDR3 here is CASSYPLAGGSTDTQYF. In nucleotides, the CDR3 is TGTGCCAGCAGCTACCCGCTAGCGGGAGGGAGCACAGATACGCAGTATTTT.

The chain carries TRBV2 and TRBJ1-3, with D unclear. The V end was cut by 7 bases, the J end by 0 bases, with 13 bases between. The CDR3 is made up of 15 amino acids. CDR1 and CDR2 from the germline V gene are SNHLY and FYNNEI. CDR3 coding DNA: TGTGCCAGCACCCAACCCAAAAGCTCTGGAAACACCATATATTTT. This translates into CASTQPKSSGNTIYF.

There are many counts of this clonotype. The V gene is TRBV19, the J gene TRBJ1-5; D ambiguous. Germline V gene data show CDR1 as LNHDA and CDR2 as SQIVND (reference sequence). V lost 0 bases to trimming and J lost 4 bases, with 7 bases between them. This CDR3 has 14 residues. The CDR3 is CASSIEIGNQPQHF. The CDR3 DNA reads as TGTGCCAGTAGTATAGAAATAGGGAATCAGCCCCAGCATTTT. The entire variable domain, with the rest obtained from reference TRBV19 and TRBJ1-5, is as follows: DGGITQSPKYLFRKEGQNVTLSCEQNLNHDAMYWYRQDPGQGLRLIYYSQIVNDFQKGDIAEGYSVSREKKESFPLTVTSAQKNPTAFYLCASSIEIGNQPQHFGDGTRLSIL.